These 15 T cell receptor beta chains were all obtained from the same sample, sequenced in a study of neurological immune-mediated disorders. Time point reported: longitudinal time-point 1 (baseline). TCRdb re-derived calls from the 5' RACE reads in MiXCR, one entry per CDR3 protein. The table includes roughly 61,000 distinct CDR3 sequences, about 10% detected once. What was sequenced was PBMCs. Receptors originate from a male donor with HTLV-1-associated myelopathy (HAM/TSP).

This clonotype occurred many times. The rearrangement joins TRBV5-5 to TRBJ2-3, with unresolved D. V was clipped by 0 bases and J by 5 bases, with 10 bases between them. Per the germline V gene, CDR1 is SGHKS and CDR2 is YYEKEE (reference sequence). There are 14 residues in the CDR3. The CDR3 loop reads CASSLEMPQDTQYF. The CDR3 region has the DNA TGTGCCAGCAGCTTGGAGATGCCGCAAGATACGCAGTATTTT.

This clonotype has at least ten counts. The chain combines TRBV2 with TRBJ2-5; no definite D call. Germline lookup yields CDR1 SNHLY and CDR2 FYNNEI. Deletions cut 2 bases from V and 5 bases from J, with 9 bases between. The CDR3 contains 13 residues. CDR3 bases: TGTGCCAGCAGTGAACTCGAAGTGGAGACCCAGTACTTC. Translating gives CASSELEVETQYF.

On this clonotype itself: Lacking the conserved final phenylalanine or tryptophan, this CDR3 likely reflects a read error. No DNA is shown, since the ends of the CDR3 on it are uncertain; the CDR3 is the one TCRdb lists. V is TRBV29-1 and J is TRBJ2-5; the table gives TRBD1 as D, unverified against the DNA. The CDR3 length equals 11 residues, ends included. Germline values: CDR1 SQVTM, CDR2 ANQGSEA. The CDR3 spells CSVDVLRGQNL.

The V call is TRBV7-2, the J call TRBJ1-1; possibly TRBD1 for D (5 bases). From germline, CDR1 is SGHTA and CDR2 FQGNSA. Trimming shortened V by 5 bases and J by 5 bases, and 18 bases separated the two germline ends. CDR3 length equals 15 residues. CDR3 region: CASSAGIGGSTEAFF. The CDR3 nucleotides read TGTGCCAGCAGCGCGGGGATCGGGGGGAGTACTGAAGCTTTCTTT. Variable domain in full (rest from reference TRBV7-2 and TRBJ1-1): GAGVSQSPSNKVTEKGKDVELRCDPISGHTALYWYRQSLGQGLEFLIYFQGNSAPDKSGLPSDRFSAERTGGSVSTLTIQRTQQEDSAVYLCASSAGIGGSTEAFFGQGTRLTVV.

The rearrangement uses TRBV20-1 and TRBJ2-5, with D possibly matching TRBD2 (5 bases). Germline V gene sequence: CDR1 DFQATT, CDR2 SNEGSKA (reference sequence). V was shortened by 6 bases and J by 5 bases, with 16 bases between the two germline ends. The CDR3 spans 13 residues. In DNA, the CDR3 is TGCAGTGCCAGAACGGGGTTTTGGGAGACCCAGTACTTC. Amino acids: CSARTGFWETQYF.

This clonotype was seen ten or more times. This sequence joins TRBV18 and TRBJ1-5, with D tentatively TRBD1 (6 bases). With 3 bases removed from V and 5 bases from J, the gap between germline ends came to 23 bases. The CDR3 covers 18 residues. The germline V gene has CDR1 KGHSH and CDR2 LQKENI. The CDR3 sequence: CASSPIGGSGLIHQPQHF. In DNA form, the CDR3 reads TGTGCCAGCTCACCTATAGGGGGTTCGGGTTTGATCCATCAGCCCCAGCATTTT.

This clonotype came up many times. The chain carries TRBV15 and TRBJ2-2; D is possibly TRBD1 (5 bases). There are 14 residues in the CDR3. Germline V gives CDR1 LNHNV, CDR2 YYDKDF (reference sequence). V dropped 3 bases and J dropped 10 bases, with 15 bases sitting between them. CDR3 DNA sequence: TGTGCCACCAGCAGGGCCCTCGACAGAGCGGAGCTGTTTTTT. Protein sequence: CATSRALDRAELFF.

This clonotype came up many times. The chain has TRBV5-5 and TRBJ2-1; 11 bases fit TRBD2. Trimming took 1 base from V and 13 from J; bases not matched to a gene: 13. The CDR3 runs 16 residues. CDR1 and CDR2 from the germline V gene are SGHKS and YYEKEE (reference sequence). This chain's CDR3 is CASSLILAGASSGQFF. CDR3 sequence (DNA): TGTGCCAGCAGCTTGATACTAGCGGGGGCCAGTTCGGGTCAGTTCTTC.

Concerning this clonotype: It is unclear where the CDR3 begins or ends on the DNA, so no DNA is shown, and the CDR3 is as TCRdb lists it. The V gene is TRBV20-1, the J gene TRBJ1-4; TRBD1 is taken as the D call from the table, unchecked against the DNA. Germline CDR1 and CDR2: DFQATT and SNEGSKA (reference sequence). The CDR3 has 22 amino acids, counting both end residues. The CDR3 spells CSARANRATYEQYFGPGEKLFF.

As regards this clonotype: This may be a read error: a much more frequent sequence differs by one nucleotide. This chain links TRBV6-5 with TRBJ2-2; the match to TRBD1 covers 10 bases. Germline CDR1 and CDR2: MNHEY and SVGAGI. The CDR3 sequence is 20 residues long. The CDR3 here is CASSYSKGQGSFANIGELFF. The CDR3 bases are TGTGCCAGCAGTTACTCTAAGGGACAGGGGTCTTTCGCGAACATCGGGGAGCTGTTTTTT.

This clonotype was seen ten or more times. CDR3 residues: CSVEGVTAEAFF. The CDR3 coding sequence is TGCAGCGTTGAGGGCGTGACGGCTGAAGCTTTCTTT. The chain employs TRBV29-1 and TRBJ1-1; D is uncertain. Germline V lookup: CDR1 SQVTM, CDR2 ANQGSEA. The CDR3 runs to 12 residues. Trimming stripped 3 bases from V and 6 bases from J, with 11 bases between. Variable domain in full (rest from reference TRBV29-1 and TRBJ1-1): SAVISQKPSRDICQRGTSLTIQCQVDSQVTMMFWYRQQPGQSLTLIATANQGSEATYESGFVIDKFPISRPNLTFSTLTVSNMSPEDSSIYLCSVEGVTAEAFFGQGTRLTVV.

The sample holds many counts of this clonotype. The V call is TRBV15, the J call TRBJ1-2; no definite D call. The CDR3 consists of 14 residues. The germline V gene has CDR1 LNHNV and CDR2 YYDKDF (reference sequence). V was clipped by 1 base and J by 3 bases, with 9 bases between them. CDR3 DNA sequence: TGTGCCACCAGCAGAGCGGCAGCTGACTATGGCTACACCTTC. Its translation is CATSRAAADYGYTF.

The chain combines TRBV7-9 with TRBJ2-5, with D possibly TRBD2 on 6 matching bases. The CDR3 is 18 amino acids. Trimming took off 6 bases at V and 5 bases at J, with 28 bases between the two ends. The V gene's germline CDR1 is SEHNR and CDR2 FQNEAQ (reference sequence). CDR3 sequence: CASSPNFSLSGVGETQYF. CDR3 DNA: TGTGCCAGCAGTCCCAACTTCTCCTTATCGGGGGTCGGGGAGACCCAGTACTTC.

Many counts were recorded for this clonotype. J is TRBJ2-2 and V is TRBV5-6, with D possibly being TRBD2 (5 bases). V was trimmed by 0 bases and J by 6 bases, leaving 9 bases between them. This CDR3 spans 14 amino acids. The V gene's germline CDR1 is SGHDT and CDR2 YYEEEE. The chain's CDR3 is CASSLGEGPGELFF. In nucleotides, the CDR3 is TGTGCCAGCAGCTTGGGCGAGGGTCCCGGGGAGCTGTTTTTT.

This clonotype was detected ten times or more. The chain employs TRBV20-1 and TRBJ1-5, with D perhaps TRBD1 (5 bases). V lost 1 base and J lost 6, with 10 bases in between. Germline V CDR1 and CDR2: DFQATT, SNEGSKA (reference sequence). This CDR3 spans 13 amino acids. Written as DNA, the CDR3 is TGCAGTGCTAGAGTCAGGGTCGGTCAGCCCCAGCATTTT. Amino acids: CSARVRVGQPQHF.